This TCR beta chain stems from a study of CD8+ T cells in alopecia areata. Trimming took 3 bases from V and 6 from J, leaving 9 bases between them. The germline CDR1 and CDR2 sequences are GTSNPN and SVGIG (reference sequence). This CDR3 spans 12 amino acids. It was cDNA, reverse transcribed from extracted RNA, that served as the sequencing template. TCRdb keeps only in-frame clones here, not all; method: immunoSEQ multiplex PCR. The data show 190,000 or so clones, about 60% seen once. Indicated treatment: oral pan-JAK inhibitor, 5-10 mg twice daily. Sample: CD8+ T cells sorted from blood, taken at week 24, from a patient treated with tofacitinib. This chain joins TRBV30 and TRBJ1-3; D remains ambiguous. The receptor was derived from a human donor with alopecia areata. CDR3 region: CAWRGVENTIYF. Here the CDR3 DNA reads TGTGCCTGGAGGGGAGTTGAAAACACCATATATTTT.